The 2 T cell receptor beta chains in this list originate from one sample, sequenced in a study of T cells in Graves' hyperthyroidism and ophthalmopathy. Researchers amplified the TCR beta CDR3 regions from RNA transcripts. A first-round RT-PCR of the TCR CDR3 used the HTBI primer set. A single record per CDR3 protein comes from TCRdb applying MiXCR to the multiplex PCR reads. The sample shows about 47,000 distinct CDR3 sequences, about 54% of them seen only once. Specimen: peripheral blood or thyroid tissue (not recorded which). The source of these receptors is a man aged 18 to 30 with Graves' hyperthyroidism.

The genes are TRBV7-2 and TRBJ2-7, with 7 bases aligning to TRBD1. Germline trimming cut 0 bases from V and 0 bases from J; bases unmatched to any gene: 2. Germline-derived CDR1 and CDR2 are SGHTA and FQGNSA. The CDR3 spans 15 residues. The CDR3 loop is CASSLADRSSYEQYF. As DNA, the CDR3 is TGTGCCAGCAGCTTAGCGGACAGGAGCTCCTACGAGCAGTACTTC.

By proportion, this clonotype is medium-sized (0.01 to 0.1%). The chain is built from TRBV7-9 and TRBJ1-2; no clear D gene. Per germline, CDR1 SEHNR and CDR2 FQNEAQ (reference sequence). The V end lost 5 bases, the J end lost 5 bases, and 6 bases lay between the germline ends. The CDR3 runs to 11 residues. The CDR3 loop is CASSRGYGYTF. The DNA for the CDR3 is TGTGCCAGCAGCCGTGGGTATGGCTACACCTTC.